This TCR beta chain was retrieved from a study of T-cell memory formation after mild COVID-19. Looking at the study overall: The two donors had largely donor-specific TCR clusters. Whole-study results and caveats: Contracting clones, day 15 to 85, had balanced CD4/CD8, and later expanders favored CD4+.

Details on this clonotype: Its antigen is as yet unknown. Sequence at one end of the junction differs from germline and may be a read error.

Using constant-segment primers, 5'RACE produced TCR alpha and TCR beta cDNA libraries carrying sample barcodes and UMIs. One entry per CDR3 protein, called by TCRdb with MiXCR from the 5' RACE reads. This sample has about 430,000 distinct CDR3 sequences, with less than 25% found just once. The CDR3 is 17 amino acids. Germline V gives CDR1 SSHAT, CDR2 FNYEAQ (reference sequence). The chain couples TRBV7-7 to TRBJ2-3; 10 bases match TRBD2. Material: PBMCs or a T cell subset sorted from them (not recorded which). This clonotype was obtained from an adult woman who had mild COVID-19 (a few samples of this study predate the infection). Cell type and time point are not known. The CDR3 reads CASSSRGLAGGTDTQYF. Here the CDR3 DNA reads TGTGCTAGCAGCTCTCGAGGGCTAGCGGGAGGCACAGATACGCAGTATTTT.